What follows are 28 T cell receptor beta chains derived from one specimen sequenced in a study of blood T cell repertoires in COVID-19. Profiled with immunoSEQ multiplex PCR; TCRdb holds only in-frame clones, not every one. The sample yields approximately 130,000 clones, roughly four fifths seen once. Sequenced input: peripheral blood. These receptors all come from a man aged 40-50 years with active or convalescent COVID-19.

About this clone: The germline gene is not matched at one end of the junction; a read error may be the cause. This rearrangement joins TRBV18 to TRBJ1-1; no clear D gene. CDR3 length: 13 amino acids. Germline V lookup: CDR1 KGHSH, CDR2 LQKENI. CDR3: CASSPPGRTEAFF. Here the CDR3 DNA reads TGTGCCAGCTCCCCACCCGGTCGAACTGAAGCTTTCTTT.

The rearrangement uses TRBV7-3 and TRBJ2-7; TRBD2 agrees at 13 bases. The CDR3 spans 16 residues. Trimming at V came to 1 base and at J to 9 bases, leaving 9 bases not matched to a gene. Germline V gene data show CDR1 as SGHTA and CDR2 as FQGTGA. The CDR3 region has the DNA TGTGCCAGCAGCTTAAAACTAGCGGGGGGGCCGAAGGTGCAGTACTTC. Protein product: CASSLKLAGGPKVQYF. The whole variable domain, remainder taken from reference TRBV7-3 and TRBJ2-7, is GAGVSQTPSNKVTEKGKYVELRCDPISGHTALYWYRQSLGQGPEFLIYFQGTGAADDSGLPNDRFFAVRPEGSVSTLKIQRTERGDSAVYLCASSLKLAGGPKVQYFGPGTRLTVT.

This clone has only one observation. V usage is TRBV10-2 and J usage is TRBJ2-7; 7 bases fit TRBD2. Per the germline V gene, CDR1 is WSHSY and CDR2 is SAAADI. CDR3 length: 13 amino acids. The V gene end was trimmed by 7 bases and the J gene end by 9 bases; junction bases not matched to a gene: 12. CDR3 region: CASNLGLVGVQYF. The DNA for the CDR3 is TGCGCCAGCAACCTCGGACTAGTGGGGGTGCAGTACTTC.

The CDR3 DNA follows: TGTGCCAGTAGTATGTACCAAATGAGCTCCTATAATTCACCCCTCCACTTT. This encodes CASSMYQMSSYNSPLHF. The chain combines TRBV19 with TRBJ1-6; D gene unclear. Germline-derived CDR1 and CDR2 are LNHDA and SQIVND (reference sequence). Trimming took 3 bases from V and 0 from J, leaving 12 bases between them. The CDR3 is 17 amino acids.

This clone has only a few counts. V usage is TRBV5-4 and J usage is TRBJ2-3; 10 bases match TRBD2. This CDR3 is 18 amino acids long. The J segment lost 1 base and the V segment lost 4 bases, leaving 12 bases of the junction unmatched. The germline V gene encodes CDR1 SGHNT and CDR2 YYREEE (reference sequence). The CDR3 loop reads CASSPGLAGALGTDTQYF. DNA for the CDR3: TGTGCCAGCAGCCCGGGGCTAGCGGGGGCCCTGGGCACAGATACGCAGTATTTT.

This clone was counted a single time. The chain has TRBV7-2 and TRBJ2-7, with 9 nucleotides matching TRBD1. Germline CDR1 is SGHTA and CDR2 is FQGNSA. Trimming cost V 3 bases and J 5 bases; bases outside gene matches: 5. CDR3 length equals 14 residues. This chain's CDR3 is CASSFGTGRNEQYF. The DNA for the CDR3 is TGTGCCAGCAGCTTCGGGACAGGGAGGAACGAGCAGTACTTC.

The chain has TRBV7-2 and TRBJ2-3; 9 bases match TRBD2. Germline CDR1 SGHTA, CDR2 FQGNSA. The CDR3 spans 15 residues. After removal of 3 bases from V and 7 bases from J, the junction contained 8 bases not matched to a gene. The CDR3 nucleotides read TGTGCCAGCAGCTTCGTTGGACTAGCGATGAATACGCAGTATTTT. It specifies CASSFVGLAMNTQYF.

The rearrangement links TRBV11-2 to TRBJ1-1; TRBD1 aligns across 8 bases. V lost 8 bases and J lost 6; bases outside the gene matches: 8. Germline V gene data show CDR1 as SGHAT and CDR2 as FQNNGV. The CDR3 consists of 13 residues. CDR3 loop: CASFQGAVAEAFF. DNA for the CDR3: TGTGCCAGCTTTCAGGGGGCGGTTGCTGAAGCTTTCTTT.

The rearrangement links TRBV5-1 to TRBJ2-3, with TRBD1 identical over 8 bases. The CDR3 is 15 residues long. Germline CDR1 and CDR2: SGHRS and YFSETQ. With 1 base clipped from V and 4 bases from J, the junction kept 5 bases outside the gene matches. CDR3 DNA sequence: TGCGCCAGCAGCTTGTCGTCAGGGGGCGCAGATACGCAGTATTTT. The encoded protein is CASSLSSGGADTQYF.

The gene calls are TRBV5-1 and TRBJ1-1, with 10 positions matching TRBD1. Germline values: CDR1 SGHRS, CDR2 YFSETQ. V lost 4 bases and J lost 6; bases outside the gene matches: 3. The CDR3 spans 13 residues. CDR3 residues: CASSPGTGAEAFF. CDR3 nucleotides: TGCGCCAGCAGCCCGGGGACAGGGGCTGAAGCTTTCTTT.

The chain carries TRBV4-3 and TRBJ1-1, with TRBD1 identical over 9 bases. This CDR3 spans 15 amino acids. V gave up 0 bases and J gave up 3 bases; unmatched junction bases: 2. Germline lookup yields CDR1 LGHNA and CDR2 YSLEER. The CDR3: CASSQERDRDTEAFF. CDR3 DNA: TGCGCCAGCAGCCAAGAGAGGGACAGGGACACTGAAGCTTTCTTT.

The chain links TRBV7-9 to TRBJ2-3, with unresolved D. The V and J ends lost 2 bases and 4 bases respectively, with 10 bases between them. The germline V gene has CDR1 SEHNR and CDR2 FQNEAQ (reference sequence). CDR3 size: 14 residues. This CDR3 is CASSLSSGPDTQYF. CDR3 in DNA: TGTGCCAGCAGCTTAAGTTCAGGTCCAGATACGCAGTATTTT.

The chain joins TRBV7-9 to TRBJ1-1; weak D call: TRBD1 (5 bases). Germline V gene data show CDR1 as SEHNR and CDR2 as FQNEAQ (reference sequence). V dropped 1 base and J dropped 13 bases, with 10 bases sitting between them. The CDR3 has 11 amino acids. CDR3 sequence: CASSLGREGFF. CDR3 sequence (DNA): TGTGCCAGCAGCTTAGGCAGGGAGGGTTTCTTT.

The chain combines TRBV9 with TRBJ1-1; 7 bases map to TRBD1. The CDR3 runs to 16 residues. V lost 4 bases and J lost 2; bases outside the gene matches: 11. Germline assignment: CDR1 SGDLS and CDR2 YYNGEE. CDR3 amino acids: CASSTRRDRENTEAFF. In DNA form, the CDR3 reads TGTGCCAGCAGCACTCGTCGGGACAGAGAAAACACTGAAGCTTTCTTT.

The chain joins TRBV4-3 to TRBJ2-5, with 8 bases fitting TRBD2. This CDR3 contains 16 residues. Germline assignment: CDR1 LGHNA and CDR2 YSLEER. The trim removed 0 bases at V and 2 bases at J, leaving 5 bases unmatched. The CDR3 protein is CASSQERAGAQETQYF. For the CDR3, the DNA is TGCGCCAGCAGCCAAGAGCGAGCGGGGGCTCAAGAGACCCAGTACTTC.

CDR3 loop: CASSREGSGRSGANVLTF. CDR3 nucleotide sequence: TGTGCCAGCAGCAGGGAGGGGTCGGGTCGTTCTGGGGCCAACGTCCTGACTTTC. This chain connects TRBV5-6 to TRBJ2-6; 7 positions agree with TRBD2. Germline loops: CDR1 SGHDT, CDR2 YYEEEE. Unmatched junction bases numbered 11, after V lost 4 bases and J lost 1 base. The CDR3 covers 18 residues.

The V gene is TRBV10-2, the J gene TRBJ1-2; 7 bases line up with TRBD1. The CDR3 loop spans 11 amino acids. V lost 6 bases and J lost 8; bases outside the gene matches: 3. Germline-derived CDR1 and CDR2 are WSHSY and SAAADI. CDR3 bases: TGCGCCAGCAGCGGGGGACAGGGCTACACCTTC. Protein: CASSGGQGYTF.

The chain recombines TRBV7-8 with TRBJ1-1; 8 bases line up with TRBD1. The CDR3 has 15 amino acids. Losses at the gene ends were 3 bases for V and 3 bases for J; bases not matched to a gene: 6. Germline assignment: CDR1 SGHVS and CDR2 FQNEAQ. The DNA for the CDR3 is TGTGCCAGCAGCTTTATAGGACAGGGAGACACTGAAGCTTTCTTT. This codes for CASSFIGQGDTEAFF.

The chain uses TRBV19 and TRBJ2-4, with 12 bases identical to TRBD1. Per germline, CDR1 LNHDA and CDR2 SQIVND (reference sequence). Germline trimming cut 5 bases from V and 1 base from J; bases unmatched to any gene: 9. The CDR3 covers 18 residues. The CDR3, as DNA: TGTGCCAGTAGTCGGGGGACAGGGGGCACTGGGGCCAAAAACATTCAGTACTTC. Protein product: CASSRGTGGTGAKNIQYF.

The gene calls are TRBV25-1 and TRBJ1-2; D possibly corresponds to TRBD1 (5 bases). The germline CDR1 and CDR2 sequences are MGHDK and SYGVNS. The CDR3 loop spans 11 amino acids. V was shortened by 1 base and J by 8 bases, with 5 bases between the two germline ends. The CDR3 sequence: CASSEWGGYTF. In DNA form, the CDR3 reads TGTGCCAGCAGTGAATGGGGCGGCTACACCTTC.

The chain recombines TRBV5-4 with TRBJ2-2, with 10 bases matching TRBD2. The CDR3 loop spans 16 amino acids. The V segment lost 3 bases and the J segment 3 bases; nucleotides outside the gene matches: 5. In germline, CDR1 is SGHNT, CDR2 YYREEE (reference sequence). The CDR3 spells CASSSRTSGYTGELFF. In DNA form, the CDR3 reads TGTGCCAGCAGCTCCCGGACTAGCGGTTACACCGGGGAGCTGTTTTTT.

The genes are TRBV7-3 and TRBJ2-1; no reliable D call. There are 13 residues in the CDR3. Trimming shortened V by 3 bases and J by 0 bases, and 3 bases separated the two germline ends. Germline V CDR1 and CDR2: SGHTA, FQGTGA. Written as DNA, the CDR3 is TGTGCCAGCAGCTTGAGCTCCTACAATGAGCAGTTCTTC. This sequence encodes CASSLSSYNEQFF.

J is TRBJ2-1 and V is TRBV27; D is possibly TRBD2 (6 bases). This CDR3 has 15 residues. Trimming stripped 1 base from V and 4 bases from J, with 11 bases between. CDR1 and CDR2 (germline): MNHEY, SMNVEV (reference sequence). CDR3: CASSLWGETYNEQFF. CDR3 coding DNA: TGTGCCAGCAGTTTATGGGGGGAAACTTACAATGAGCAGTTCTTC.

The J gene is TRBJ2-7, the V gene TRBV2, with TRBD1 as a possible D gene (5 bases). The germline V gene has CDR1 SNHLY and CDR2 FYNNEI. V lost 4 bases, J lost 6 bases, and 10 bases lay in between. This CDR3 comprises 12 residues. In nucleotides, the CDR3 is TGTGCCAGCAGTGTTCTGGGGCCCGAGCAGTACTTC. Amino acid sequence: CASSVLGPEQYF.

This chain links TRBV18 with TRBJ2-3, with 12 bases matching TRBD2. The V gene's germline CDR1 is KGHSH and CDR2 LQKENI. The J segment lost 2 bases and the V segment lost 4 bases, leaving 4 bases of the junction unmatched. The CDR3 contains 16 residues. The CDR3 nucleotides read TGTGCCAGCTCACGACTAGCGGGGGACAACACAGATACGCAGTATTTT. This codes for CASSRLAGDNTDTQYF.

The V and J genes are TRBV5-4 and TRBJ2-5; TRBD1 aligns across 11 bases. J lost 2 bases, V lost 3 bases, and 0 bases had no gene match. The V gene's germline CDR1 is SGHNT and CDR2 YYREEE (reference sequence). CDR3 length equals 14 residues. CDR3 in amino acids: CASSWDRGQETQYF. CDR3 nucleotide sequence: TGTGCCAGCAGCTGGGACAGGGGGCAAGAGACCCAGTACTTC.

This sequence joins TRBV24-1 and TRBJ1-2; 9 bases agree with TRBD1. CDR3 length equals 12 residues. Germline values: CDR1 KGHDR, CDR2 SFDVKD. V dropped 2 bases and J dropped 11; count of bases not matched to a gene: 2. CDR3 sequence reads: CATSDYRGRYTF. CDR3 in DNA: TGTGCCACCAGTGATTACAGGGGGCGTTACACCTTC.

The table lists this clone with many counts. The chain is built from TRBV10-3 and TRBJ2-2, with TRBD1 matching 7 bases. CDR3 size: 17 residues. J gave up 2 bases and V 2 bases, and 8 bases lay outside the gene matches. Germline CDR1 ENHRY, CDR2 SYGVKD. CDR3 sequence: CAISEEGALYNTGELFF. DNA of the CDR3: TGTGCCATCAGTGAGGAGGGGGCATTATATAACACCGGGGAGCTGTTTTTT.